Listed below are T cell receptor beta chains from one sample, sequenced in a study of T cells after yellow fever vaccination. One entry per CDR3 protein results from TCRdb running MiXCR on the 5' RACE reads. The table shows under 150,000 distinct CDR3 sequences, with approximately 14% occurring only once. This specimen consisted of CD8+ T cells sorted from PBMCs, obtained 5 days after the yellow fever booster vaccination. The receptors derive from a man younger than 30 who received the YFV17D yellow fever vaccine. CDR3s include the opening cysteine and the closing phenylalanine or tryptophan. D genes are given only for firm matches. Part of the rows lack a size; the others show once, few, many or a class for expanded clones.

clone_size	v_call	j_call	d_call	cdr3_length	cdr3_aa
few	TRBV7-9	TRBJ2-1	TRBD1	15	CASSSMDRADNEQFF
few	TRBV3-1	TRBJ2-2	-	16	CASSQDGLATTGELFF
few	TRBV3-1	TRBJ1-5	-	14	CASSQAGRNQPQHF
-	TRBV5-1	TRBJ2-1	-	15	CASTSRRASYNEQFF
few	TRBV12-3/TRBV12-4	TRBJ2-7	TRBD1	14	CASSLEGASYEQYF
-	TRBV19	TRBJ1-1	TRBD1	16	CASRTVDRALNTEAFF
few	TRBV12-3/TRBV12-4	TRBJ2-5	TRBD2	17	CASSLGSASGYQETQYF
-	TRBV20-1	TRBJ1-1	-	12	CSASTGDTEAFF
-	TRBV4-3	TRBJ2-1	-	14	CASSQDGRAIEQFF
-	TRBV5-1	TRBJ1-1	-	15	CASRVLPRGNTEAFF
few	TRBV14	TRBJ2-3	-	13	CASSQVTADTQYF
few	TRBV5-1	TRBJ2-5	TRBD2	15	CASSGRLAGIETQYF
few	TRBV29-1	TRBJ1-6	TRBD1	18	CSVEGLTGLSSYNSPLHF
once	TRBV6-5	TRBJ1-2	-	12	CASTPDGSGYTF
few	TRBV30	TRBJ1-6	TRBD1	15	CAWKRGRYEDSPLHF
few	TRBV20-1	TRBJ2-2	TRBD2	17	CSARVAPSGRVTGELFF
-	TRBV6-2/TRBV6-3	TRBJ1-5	-	15	CASSLTGSGSQPQHF
-	TRBV6-1	TRBJ2-7	TRBD1	15	CASSPAGQGNYEQYF
-	TRBV3-1	TRBJ2-3	TRBD2	18	CASSQDLRSSGVADTQYF
-	TRBV6-5	TRBJ1-2	-	13	CASKGAGFSGYTF
many	TRBV4-1	TRBJ2-1	-	16	CASSQDSMGSYNEQFF
few	TRBV6-6	TRBJ1-5	-	16	CASSYPGSTPNQPQHF
few	TRBV4-3	TRBJ2-3	-	19	CASSQDPWDASGSTDTQYF
-	TRBV30	TRBJ2-3	-	16	CAWSGVGGRSTDTQYF
few	TRBV5-5	TRBJ2-2	-	15	CASRFRDSYTGELFF
-	TRBV6-6	TRBJ2-5	-	15	CASSAPLDRRQTQYF
-	TRBV4-3	TRBJ1-4	-	16	CASSQDMTVISEKLFF
many	TRBV18	TRBJ2-1	TRBD1	15	CASSPTGGLRNEQFF